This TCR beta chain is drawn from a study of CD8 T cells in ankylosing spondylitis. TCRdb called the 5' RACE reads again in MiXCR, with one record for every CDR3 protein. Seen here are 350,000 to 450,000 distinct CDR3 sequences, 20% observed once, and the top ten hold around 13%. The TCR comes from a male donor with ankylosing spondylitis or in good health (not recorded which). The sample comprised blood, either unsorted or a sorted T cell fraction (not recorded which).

CDR3 DNA sequence: TGTGCCAGCTCACAGCTAGCGGTGTCCTACGAGCAGTACTTC. The encoded protein is CASSQLAVSYEQYF. This rearrangement joins TRBV18 to TRBJ2-7; 7 bases are shared with TRBD2. This CDR3 region has 14 residues. Germline trimming cut 4 bases from V and 1 base from J; bases unmatched to any gene: 4. Germline V gives CDR1 KGHSH, CDR2 LQKENI.